This T cell receptor beta chain is from a study of molecular identifiers for immune sequencing clone quantification. In TCRdb, the PCR reads were re-called with MiXCR into one record per CDR3 protein. The table records some 97,000 distinct CDR3 sequences, 20% to 30% of them present only once. Germline CDR1 DFQATT, CDR2 SNEGSKA (reference sequence). CDR3 length equals 13 residues. Trimming cost V 1 base and J 6 bases; bases outside gene matches: 5. Material: naive CD8+ T cells from blood, with Jurkat cell RNA spiked in. As to subset: FACS-sorted CD8+CD4-CCR7+CD45RA+ naive T cells. This sequence joins TRBV20-1 and TRBJ2-5; 7 nucleotides match TRBD1. The TCR comes from a human donor in good health. Some libraries in this study had Jurkat cell RNA spiked in. The CDR3 DNA reads TGCAGTGCTAGAGGTACAGGGGAGCAGACCCAGTACTTC. Its protein product is CSARGTGEQTQYF.